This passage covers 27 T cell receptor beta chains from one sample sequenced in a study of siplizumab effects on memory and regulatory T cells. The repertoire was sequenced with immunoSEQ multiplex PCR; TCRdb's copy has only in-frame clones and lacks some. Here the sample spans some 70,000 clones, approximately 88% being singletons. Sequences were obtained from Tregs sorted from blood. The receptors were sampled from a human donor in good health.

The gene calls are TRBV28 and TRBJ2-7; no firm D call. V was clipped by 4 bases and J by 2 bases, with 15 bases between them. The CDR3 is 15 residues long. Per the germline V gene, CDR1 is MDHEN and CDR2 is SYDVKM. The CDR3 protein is CASSSPDGVPYEQYF. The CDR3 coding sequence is TGTGCCAGCAGTTCACCCGATGGAGTCCCCTACGAGCAGTACTTC.

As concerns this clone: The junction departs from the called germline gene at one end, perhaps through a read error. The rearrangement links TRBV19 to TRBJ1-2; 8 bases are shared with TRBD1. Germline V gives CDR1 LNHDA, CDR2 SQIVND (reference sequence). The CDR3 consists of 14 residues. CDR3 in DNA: TGTGCCAGTAGTGTAGACAGGGGAAACTATGGCTACACCTTC. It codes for CASSVDRGNYGYTF.

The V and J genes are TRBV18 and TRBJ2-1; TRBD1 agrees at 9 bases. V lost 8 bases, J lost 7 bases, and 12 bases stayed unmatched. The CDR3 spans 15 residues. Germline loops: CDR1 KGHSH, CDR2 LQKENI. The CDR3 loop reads CASRQGGRYSNEQFF. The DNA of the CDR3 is TGTGCCAGCCGACAGGGGGGTCGATACTCTAATGAGCAGTTCTTC.

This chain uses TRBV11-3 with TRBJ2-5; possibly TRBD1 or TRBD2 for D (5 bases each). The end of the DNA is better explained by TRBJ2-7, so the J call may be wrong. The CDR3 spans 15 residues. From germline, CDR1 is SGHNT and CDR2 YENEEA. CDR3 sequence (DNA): TGTGCCAGCAGCTTAGAGGGAGACAGTTCCTACGAGCAGTACTTC. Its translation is CASSLEGDSSYEQYF.

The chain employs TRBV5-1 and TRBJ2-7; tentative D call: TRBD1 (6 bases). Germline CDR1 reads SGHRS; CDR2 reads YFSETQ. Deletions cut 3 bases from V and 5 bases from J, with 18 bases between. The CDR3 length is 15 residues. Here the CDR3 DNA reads TGCGCCAGCAGCTCCGACAGGACCCACTACCACGAGCAGTACTTC. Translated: CASSSDRTHYHEQYF.

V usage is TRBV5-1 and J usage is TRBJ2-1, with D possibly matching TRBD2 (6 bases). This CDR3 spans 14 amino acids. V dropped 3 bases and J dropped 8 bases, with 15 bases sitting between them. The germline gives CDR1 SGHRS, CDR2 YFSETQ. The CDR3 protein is CASSSSGLGDEQFF. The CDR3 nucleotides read TGCGCCAGCAGCTCCTCGGGACTGGGGGATGAGCAGTTCTTC.

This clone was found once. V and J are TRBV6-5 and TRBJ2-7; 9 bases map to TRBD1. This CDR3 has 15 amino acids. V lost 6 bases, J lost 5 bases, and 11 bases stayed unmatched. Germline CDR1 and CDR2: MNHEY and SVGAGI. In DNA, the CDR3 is TGTGCCAGCAGCCCTCACCGGGACAGGGTCCACGAGCAGTACTTC. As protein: CASSPHRDRVHEQYF.

This CDR3 reads CASRKAGRGPQETQYF. CDR3 bases: TGTGCCAGCAGAAAAGCCGGGAGGGGCCCACAAGAGACCCAGTACTTC. This sequence joins TRBV6-6 and TRBJ2-5, with 8 bases that match TRBD2. There are 16 residues in the CDR3. The V gene's germline CDR1 is MNHNY and CDR2 SVGAGI (reference sequence). V shed 6 bases and J 2 bases; nucleotides not matched to a gene: 11.

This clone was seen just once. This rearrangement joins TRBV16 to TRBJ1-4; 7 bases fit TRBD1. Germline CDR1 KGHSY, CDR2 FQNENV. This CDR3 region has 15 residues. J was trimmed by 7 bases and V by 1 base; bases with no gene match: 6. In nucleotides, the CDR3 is TGTGCCAGCAGCCAATTGGTAGGGGGCATTGAAAAACTGTTTTTT. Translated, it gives CASSQLVGGIEKLFF.

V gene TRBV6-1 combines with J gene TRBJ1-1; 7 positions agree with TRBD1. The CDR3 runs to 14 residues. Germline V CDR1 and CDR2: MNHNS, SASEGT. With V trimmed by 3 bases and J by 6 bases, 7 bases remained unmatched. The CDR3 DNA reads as TGTGCCAGCAGTGACGACAGGGCTGGCGCTGAAGCTTTCTTT. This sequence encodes CASSDDRAGAEAFF.

Here the CDR3 reads CASSKEGQFF. The CDR3 DNA reads as TGTGCCAGCAGCAAAGAGGGGCAGTTCTTC. The rearrangement uses TRBV21-1 and TRBJ2-1. TRBV21-1 counts as a pseudogene. This CDR3 has 10 amino acids.

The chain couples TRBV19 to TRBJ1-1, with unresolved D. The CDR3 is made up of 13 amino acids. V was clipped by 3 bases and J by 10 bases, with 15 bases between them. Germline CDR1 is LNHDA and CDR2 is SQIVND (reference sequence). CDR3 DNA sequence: TGTGCCAGTAGTATGGACCGGATAGAGGGAGCTTTCTTT. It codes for CASSMDRIEGAFF.

The CDR3 DNA follows: TGTGCCAGCAGTCCCACGCGGGGTCTGACCACAGATACGCAGTATTTT. This encodes CASSPTRGLTTDTQYF. The gene calls are TRBV6-4 and TRBJ2-3, with D possibly matching TRBD2 (6 bases). The CDR3 has 16 amino acids. V was pared by 5 bases and J by 2 bases, with 17 bases between. Germline values: CDR1 MRHNA, CDR2 SNTAGT.

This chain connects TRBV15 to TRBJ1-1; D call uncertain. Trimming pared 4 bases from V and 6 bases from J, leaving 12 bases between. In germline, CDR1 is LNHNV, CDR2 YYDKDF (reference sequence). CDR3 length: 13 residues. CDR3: CATSIFARAEAFF. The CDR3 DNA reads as TGTGCCACCAGCATCTTCGCTAGGGCTGAAGCTTTCTTT. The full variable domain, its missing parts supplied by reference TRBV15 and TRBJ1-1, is DAMVIQNPRYQVTQFGKPVTLSCSQTLNHNVMYWYQQKSSQAPKLLFHYYDKDFNNEADTPDNFQSRRPNTSFCFLDIRSPGLGDTAMYLCATSIFARAEAFFGQGTRLTVV.

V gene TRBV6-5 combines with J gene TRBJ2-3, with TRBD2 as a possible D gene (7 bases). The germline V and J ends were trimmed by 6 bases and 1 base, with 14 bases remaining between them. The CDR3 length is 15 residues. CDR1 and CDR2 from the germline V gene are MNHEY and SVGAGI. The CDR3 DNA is TGTGCCAGCAGGGGCGGGGGCCCCCGCACAGATACGCAGTATTTT. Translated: CASRGGGPRTDTQYF.

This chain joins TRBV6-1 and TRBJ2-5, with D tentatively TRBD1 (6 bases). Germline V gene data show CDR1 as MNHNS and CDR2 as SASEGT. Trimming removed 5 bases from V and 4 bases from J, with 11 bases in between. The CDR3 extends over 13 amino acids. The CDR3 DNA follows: TGTGCCAGCAGTTTGGACAGACGAGAGACCCAGTACTTC. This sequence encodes CASSLDRRETQYF.

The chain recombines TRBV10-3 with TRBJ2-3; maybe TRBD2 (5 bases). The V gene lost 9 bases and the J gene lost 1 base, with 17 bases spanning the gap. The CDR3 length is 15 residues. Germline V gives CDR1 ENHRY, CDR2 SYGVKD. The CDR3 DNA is TGTGCCATGGGCCGGACTGGCGACCGCACAGATACGCAGTATTTT. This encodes CAMGRTGDRTDTQYF.

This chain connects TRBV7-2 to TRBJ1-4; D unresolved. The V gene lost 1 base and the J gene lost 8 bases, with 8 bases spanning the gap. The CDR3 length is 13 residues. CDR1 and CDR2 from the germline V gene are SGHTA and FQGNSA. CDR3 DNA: TGTGCCAGCAGCTTAGAGTACGCGGAAAAACTGTTTTTT. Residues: CASSLEYAEKLFF.

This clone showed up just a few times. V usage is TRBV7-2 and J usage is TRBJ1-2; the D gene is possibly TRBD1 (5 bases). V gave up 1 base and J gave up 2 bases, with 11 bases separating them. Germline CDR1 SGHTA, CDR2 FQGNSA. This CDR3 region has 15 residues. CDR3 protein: CASSLEQGRNYGYTF. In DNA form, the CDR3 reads TGTGCCAGCAGCTTAGAGCAGGGAAGGAACTATGGCTACACCTTC.

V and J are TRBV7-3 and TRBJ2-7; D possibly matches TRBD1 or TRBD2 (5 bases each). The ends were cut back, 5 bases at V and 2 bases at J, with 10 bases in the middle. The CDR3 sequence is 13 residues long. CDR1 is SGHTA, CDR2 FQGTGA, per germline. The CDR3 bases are TGTGCCAGCAGCCTAGGGACCACCTACGAGCAGTACTTC. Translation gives CASSLGTTYEQYF.

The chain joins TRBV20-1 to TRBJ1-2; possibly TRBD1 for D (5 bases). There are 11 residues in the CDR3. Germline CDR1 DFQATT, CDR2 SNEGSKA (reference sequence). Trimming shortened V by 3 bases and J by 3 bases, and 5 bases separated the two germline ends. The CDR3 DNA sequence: TGCAGTGCTAGGGGGGACTATGGCTACACCTTC. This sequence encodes CSARGDYGYTF.

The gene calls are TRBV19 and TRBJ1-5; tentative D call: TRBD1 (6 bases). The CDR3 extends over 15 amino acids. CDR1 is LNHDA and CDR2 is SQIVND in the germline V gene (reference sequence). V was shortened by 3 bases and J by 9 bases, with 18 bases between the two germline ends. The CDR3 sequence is CASSIDRTTGGPQHF. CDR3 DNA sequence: TGTGCCAGTAGTATTGACAGGACAACCGGAGGGCCCCAGCATTTT. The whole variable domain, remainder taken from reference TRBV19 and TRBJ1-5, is DGGITQSPKYLFRKEGQNVTLSCEQNLNHDAMYWYRQDPGQGLRLIYYSQIVNDFQKGDIAEGYSVSREKKESFPLTVTSAQKNPTAFYLCASSIDRTTGGPQHFGDGTRLSIL.

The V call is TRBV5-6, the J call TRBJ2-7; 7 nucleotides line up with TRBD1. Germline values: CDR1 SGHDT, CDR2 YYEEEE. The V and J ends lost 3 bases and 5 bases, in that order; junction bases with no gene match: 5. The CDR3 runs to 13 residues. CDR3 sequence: CASSSTGRNEQYF. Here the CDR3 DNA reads TGTGCCAGCAGCTCGACAGGGCGGAACGAGCAGTACTTC.

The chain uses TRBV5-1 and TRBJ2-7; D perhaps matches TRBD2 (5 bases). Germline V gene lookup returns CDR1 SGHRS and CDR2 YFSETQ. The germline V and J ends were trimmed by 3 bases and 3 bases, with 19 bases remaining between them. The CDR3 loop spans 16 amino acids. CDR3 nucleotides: TGCGCCAGCAGCTGGGAGTCAGGTCTAGCCCACTACGAGCAGTACTTC. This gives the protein CASSWESGLAHYEQYF.

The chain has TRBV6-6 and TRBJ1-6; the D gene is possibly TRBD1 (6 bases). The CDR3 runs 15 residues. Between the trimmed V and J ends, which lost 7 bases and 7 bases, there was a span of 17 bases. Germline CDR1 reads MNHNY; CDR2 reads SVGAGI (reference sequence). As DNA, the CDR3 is TGTGCCAGCATCTCACAGGGACCTGGGAATTCACCCCTCCACTTT. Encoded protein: CASISQGPGNSPLHF.

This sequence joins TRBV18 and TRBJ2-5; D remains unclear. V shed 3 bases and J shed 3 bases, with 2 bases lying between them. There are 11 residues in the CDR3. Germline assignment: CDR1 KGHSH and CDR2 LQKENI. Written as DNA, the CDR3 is TGTGCCAGCTCACCCGAAGAGACCCAGTACTTC. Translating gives CASSPEETQYF.

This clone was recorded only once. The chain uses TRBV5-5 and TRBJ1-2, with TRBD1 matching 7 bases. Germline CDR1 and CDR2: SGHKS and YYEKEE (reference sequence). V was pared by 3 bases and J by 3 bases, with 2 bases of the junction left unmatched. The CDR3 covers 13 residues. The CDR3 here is CASSSQGDYGYTF. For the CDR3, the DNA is TGTGCCAGCAGCTCCCAGGGGGACTATGGCTACACCTTC.